The T cell receptor (beta chain) under discussion was sequenced for a study of blood T cell repertoires in COVID-19. Overall study: Sites across the United States, Italy and Spain contributed samples from acute and convalescent COVID-19. PBMCs, B-cell-depleted T cells, or T cells provided the cDNA or gDNA that made up the material.

The authors' processing: How many nucleated cells were present was estimated from reference gene primer amplification. The protocol was immunoSEQ multiplex PCR, while the TCRdb copy is restricted to in-frame clones and leaves out a portion. V and J calls and clone size follow that table, whereas D and trimming were derived from the DNA. Of approximately 210,000 clones listed, roughly 82% are singletons. CDR3 size: 16 residues. Germline trimming cut 4 bases from V and 4 bases from J; bases unmatched to any gene: 5. Per the germline V gene, CDR1 is KGHSH and CDR2 is LQKENI. V and J are TRBV18 and TRBJ1-6; 9 bases map to TRBD1. This TCR derives from a middle-aged woman with acute or convalescent COVID-19. Sequenced material: peripheral blood. CDR3 nucleotides: TGTGCCAGCTCACGGGTCGGGACAGGGTATAATTCACCCCTCCACTTT. Encoded protein: CASSRVGTGYNSPLHF.